These 6 T cell receptor beta chains share one sample of origin, sequenced in a study of T cells after yellow fever vaccination. TCRdb reanalysed the 5' RACE reads using MiXCR and keeps one entry per CDR3 protein. In the table there are over 250,000 distinct CDR3 sequences, approximately 5.2% of which are singletons. The sample was CD4+ T cells sorted from PBMCs, taken on the day of the yellow fever booster vaccination. The receptors stem from a man aged 18 to 30 who received the YFV17D yellow fever vaccine.

The table lists this clonotype with many counts. This chain links TRBV29-1 with TRBJ1-6; D gene ambiguous. The V end was cut by 0 bases, the J end by 10 bases, with 10 bases between. This CDR3 region has 13 residues. Germline V CDR1 and CDR2: SQVTM, ANQGSEA. The CDR3 region is CSVEEEPGSPLHF. As DNA, the CDR3 is TGCAGCGTTGAAGAGGAGCCTGGGTCACCCCTCCACTTT.

This clonotype was detected many times. This sequence joins TRBV20-1 and TRBJ2-5; 13 nucleotides agree with TRBD2. The J segment lost 4 bases and the V segment lost 2 bases, leaving 7 bases of the junction unmatched. The CDR3 contains 16 residues. Germline CDR1 is DFQATT and CDR2 is SNEGSKA (reference sequence). The CDR3 DNA follows: TGCAGTGCTAGACCAACTAGCGGGGGGGGACGAGAGACCCAGTACTTC. Translation: CSARPTSGGGRETQYF.

This sequence joins TRBV15 and TRBJ1-1; weak D call: TRBD1 (6 bases). V was pared by 5 bases and J by 0 bases, with 7 bases between. The CDR3 is made up of 13 amino acids. Germline CDR1 is LNHNV and CDR2 is YYDKDF (reference sequence). DNA for the CDR3: TGTGCCACCAGCGGACAGCTGAACACTGAAGCTTTCTTT. Translated, it gives CATSGQLNTEAFF.

This clonotype has more than one count but fewer than ten. J is TRBJ1-4 and V is TRBV6-6; D is perhaps TRBD1 (6 bases). Trimming shortened V by 2 bases and J by 11 bases, and 18 bases separated the two germline ends. The CDR3 covers 15 residues. Per germline, CDR1 MNHNY and CDR2 SVGAGI (reference sequence). CDR3 nucleotide sequence: TGTGCCAGCAGTTACGCCTCCGGGACATCGAGTAAACTGTTTTTT. Its protein is CASSYASGTSSKLFF.

This clonotype was seen a handful of times. The chain uses TRBV11-2 and TRBJ2-5; weak D call: TRBD1 (5 bases). CDR3 length equals 16 residues. Germline V gene lookup returns CDR1 SGHAT and CDR2 FQNNGV. Trimming left V 4 bases short and J 4 bases short, with 19 bases between. The CDR3 bases are TGTGCCAGCAGCTCGCAGCCGATCGGACAAGGAGAGACCCAGTACTTC. Its translation: CASSSQPIGQGETQYF. The complete variable domain, with remaining parts taken from reference TRBV11-2 and TRBJ2-5, reads EAGVAQSPRYKIIEKRQSVAFWCNPISGHATLYWYQQILGQGPKLLIQFQNNGVVDDSQLPKDRFSAERLKGVDSTLKIQPAKLEDSAVYLCASSSQPIGQGETQYFGPGTRLLVL.

This clonotype was picked up a small number of times. Because the CDR3 is missing its conserved closing phenylalanine or tryptophan, this is likely a read error. Because the CDR3's place on the DNA is in doubt, the DNA is left out and the CDR3 is given as listed by TCRdb. The chain couples TRBV5-6 to TRBJ2-4; the DNA was not compared with TRBD1, the D call given in the table. The CDR3 contains 12 residues when both ends are counted. Germline V gene sequence: CDR1 SGHDT, CDR2 YYEEEE. The CDR3: CASSLALGTGSL.